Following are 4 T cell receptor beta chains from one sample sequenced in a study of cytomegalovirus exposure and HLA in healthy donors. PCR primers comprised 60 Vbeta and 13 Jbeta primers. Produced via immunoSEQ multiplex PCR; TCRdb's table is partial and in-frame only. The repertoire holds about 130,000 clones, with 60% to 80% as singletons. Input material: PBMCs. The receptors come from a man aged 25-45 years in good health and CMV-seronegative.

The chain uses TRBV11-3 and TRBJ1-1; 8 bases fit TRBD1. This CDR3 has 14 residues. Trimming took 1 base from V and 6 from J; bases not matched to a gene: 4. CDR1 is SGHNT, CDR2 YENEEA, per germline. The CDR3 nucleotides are TGTGCCAGCAGCTTAGGACAGGGGAAACCTGAAGCTTTCTTT. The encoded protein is CASSLGQGKPEAFF.

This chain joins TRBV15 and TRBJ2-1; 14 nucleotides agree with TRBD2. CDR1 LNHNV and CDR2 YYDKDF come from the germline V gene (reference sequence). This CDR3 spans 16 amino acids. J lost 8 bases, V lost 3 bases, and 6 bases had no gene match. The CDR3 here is CATSSRLAGGPDEQFF. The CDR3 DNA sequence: TGTGCCACCAGCAGCCGACTAGCGGGGGGGCCAGATGAGCAGTTCTTC.

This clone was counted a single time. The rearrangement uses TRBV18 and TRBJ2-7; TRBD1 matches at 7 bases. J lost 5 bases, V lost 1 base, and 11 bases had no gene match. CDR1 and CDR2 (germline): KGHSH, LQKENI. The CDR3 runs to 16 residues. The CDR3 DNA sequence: TGTGCCAGCTCACCACAGGACCAGGGGGTGGAGGACGAGCAGTACTTC. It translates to CASSPQDQGVEDEQYF.

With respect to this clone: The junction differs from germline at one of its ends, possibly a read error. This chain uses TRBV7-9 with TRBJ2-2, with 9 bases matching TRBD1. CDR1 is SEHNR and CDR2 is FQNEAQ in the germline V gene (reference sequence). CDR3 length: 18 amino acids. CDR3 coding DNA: TGTTCCAGCAGCTTAGCCCGCCACCGGGACAGGGACCCCGGGGAGCTGTTTTTT. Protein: CSSSLARHRDRDPGELFF.